The 32 T cell receptor beta chains listed next were all sequenced from one sample in a study of blood T cell repertoires in COVID-19. Sequenced by immunoSEQ multiplex PCR; TCRdb stores in-frame clones only, minus some. The sample consists of around 170,000 clones, around 67% of them appearing once. The material sequenced was peripheral blood. These receptors came from an elderly woman with acute or convalescent COVID-19.

Written as DNA, the CDR3 is TGTGCCAGCAGAAAGAAACGCGGGCCTGGAAACACCATATATTTT. Translation: CASRKKRGPGNTIYF. V gene TRBV9 combines with J gene TRBJ1-3; D is ambiguous. The germline V gene has CDR1 SGDLS and CDR2 YYNGEE. V lost 5 bases to trimming and J lost 2 bases, with 14 bases between them. The CDR3 loop spans 15 amino acids.

This clone was seen only once. The CDR3 DNA reads as TGTGCCATCAGTTCCCCGACTTTTCGGCCAAATGAGCAGTTCTTC. The encoded protein is CAISSPTFRPNEQFF. This chain joins TRBV10-3 and TRBJ2-1; no firm D call. Germline V gives CDR1 ENHRY, CDR2 SYGVKD. The V end was cut by 5 bases, the J end by 7 bases, with 18 bases between. The CDR3 totals 15 residues.

V gene TRBV3-1 (or the pseudogene TRBV3-2) combines with J gene TRBJ1-3, with D perhaps TRBD1 (5 bases). The germline V gene has CDR1 LGHDT and CDR2 YNNKEL (reference sequence). CDR3 size: 16 residues. Trimming took 5 bases from V and 0 from J, leaving 14 bases between them. In DNA form, the CDR3 reads TGTGCCAGCAGCTTTCACCAGGGAAGCTCTGGAAACACCATATATTTT. Amino acids: CASSFHQGSSGNTIYF.

V and J are TRBV28 and TRBJ1-5; perhaps TRBD1 as D (5 bases). V gave up 4 bases and J gave up 5 bases, with 12 bases separating them. CDR1 and CDR2 from the germline V gene are MDHEN and SYDVKM. This CDR3 is built from 14 residues. For the CDR3, the DNA is TGTGCCAGCAGTTCGACCCAGGGCGATCAGCCCCAGCATTTT. It codes for CASSSTQGDQPQHF.

This clone was seen ten or more times. The chain has TRBV19 and TRBJ1-5; 9 nucleotides line up with TRBD1. The CDR3 has 13 residues. J gave up 7 bases and V 7 bases, and 5 bases lay outside the gene matches. CDR1 is LNHDA and CDR2 is SQIVND in the germline V gene (reference sequence). The CDR3 DNA reads TGTGCCAGTATCCGGACAGGGGACCAGCCCCAGCATTTT. Amino acid sequence: CASIRTGDQPQHF.

The chain has TRBV19 and TRBJ1-5; perhaps TRBD1 as D (5 bases). The CDR3 extends over 15 amino acids. Germline CDR1 and CDR2: LNHDA and SQIVND (reference sequence). The V end lost 0 bases, the J end lost 3 bases, and 9 bases lay between the germline ends. In DNA, the CDR3 is TGTGCCAGTAGTATAGAGACAGACCTCAATCAGCCCCAGCATTTT. This codes for CASSIETDLNQPQHF.

V and J are TRBV18 and TRBJ1-6; D is ambiguous. CDR1 and CDR2 (germline): KGHSH, LQKENI. V dropped 3 bases and J dropped 0 bases, with 9 bases sitting between them. This CDR3 contains 16 residues. CDR3 DNA: TGTGCCAGCTCACCTTGGGCTCCCTCCTATAATTCACCCCTCCACTTT. This encodes CASSPWAPSYNSPLHF.

The chain couples TRBV4-1 to TRBJ2-2, with D maybe TRBD2 (6 bases). V was shortened by 3 bases and J by 4 bases, with 15 bases between the two germline ends. Germline V lookup: CDR1 MGHRA, CDR2 YSYEKL. The CDR3 consists of 16 residues. CDR3 loop: CASSHPDGGTTGELFF. DNA of the CDR3: TGCGCCAGCAGCCACCCCGATGGGGGGACCACCGGGGAGCTGTTTTTT.

This clone has more than one count but fewer than ten. This sequence joins TRBV14 and TRBJ1-1; possible D gene TRBD1, 6 bases. This CDR3 comprises 15 residues. The ends were cut back, 3 bases at V and 1 base at J, with 12 bases in the middle. Germline V gene lookup returns CDR1 SGHDN and CDR2 FVKESK. CDR3 amino acids: CASSQGWTANTEAFF. CDR3 nucleotide sequence: TGTGCCAGCAGCCAGGGCTGGACAGCGAACACTGAAGCTTTCTTT. The whole variable domain, remainder taken from reference TRBV14 and TRBJ1-1, is EAGVTQFPSHSVIEKGQTVTLRCDPISGHDNLYWYRRVMGKEIKFLLHFVKESKQDESGMPNNRFLAERTGGTYSTLKVQPAELEDSGVYFCASSQGWTANTEAFFGQGTRLTVV.

This chain connects TRBV5-6 to TRBJ1-4; 8 bases fit TRBD1. Per the germline V gene, CDR1 is SGHDT and CDR2 is YYEEEE. V shed 2 bases, J shed 8 bases, and the junction held 11 bases outside the gene matches. This CDR3 contains 16 residues. CDR3 in amino acids: CASSFGVGQGIEKLFF. The DNA for the CDR3 is TGTGCCAGCAGCTTTGGGGTCGGACAGGGAATCGAAAAACTGTTTTTT.

This clone has only one observation. The chain uses TRBV3-1 (or the pseudogene TRBV3-2) and TRBJ1-6; possibly TRBD1 for D (5 bases). V was cut by 4 bases and J by 5 bases, with 12 bases left in between. Germline CDR1 and CDR2: LGHDT and YNNKEL (reference sequence). The CDR3 sequence is 15 residues long. The CDR3, as DNA: TGTGCCAGCAGCCCCATCTCAGGGAATAATTCACCCCTCCACTTT. It specifies CASSPISGNNSPLHF.

The chain recombines TRBV29-1 with TRBJ2-7, with D tentatively TRBD1 (5 bases). The germline gives CDR1 SQVTM, CDR2 ANQGSEA. V lost 2 bases and J lost 5, with 13 bases in between. This CDR3 region has 13 residues. CDR3 sequence reads: CSVEIQQGNEQYF. CDR3 bases: TGCAGCGTTGAAATTCAGCAGGGCAACGAGCAGTACTTC.

V is TRBV2 and J is TRBJ1-1; tentative D call: TRBD1 (6 bases). CDR3 length equals 14 residues. V was shortened by 2 bases and J by 1 base, with 8 bases between the two germline ends. Germline-derived CDR1 and CDR2 are SNHLY and FYNNEI. The CDR3 region has the DNA TGTGCCAGCAGTGAAAGGGGGAGGAACACTGAAGCTTTCTTT. Encoded protein: CASSERGRNTEAFF. The variable domain in full, completed from reference TRBV2 and TRBJ1-1, reads EPEVTQTPSHQVTQMGQEVILRCVPISNHLYFYWYRQILGQKVEFLVSFYNNEISEKSEIFDDQFSVERPDGSNFTLKIRSTKLEDSAMYFCASSERGRNTEAFFGQGTRLTVV.

The chain employs TRBV12-3 or TRBV12-4 and TRBJ1-6; a weak D match, TRBD1 (5 bases). The CDR3 is 13 residues long. Trimming took 5 bases from V and 7 from J, leaving 9 bases between them. This chain's CDR3 is CASSPQANSPLHF. The CDR3 nucleotides are TGTGCCAGCAGTCCACAGGCCAATTCACCCCTCCACTTT.

The rearrangement joins TRBV24-1 to TRBJ2-7; 7 nucleotides agree with TRBD1. Germline lookup yields CDR1 KGHDR and CDR2 SFDVKD. This CDR3 contains 15 residues. With V trimmed by 4 bases and J by 2 bases, 7 bases remained unmatched. CDR3: CATSEDRDSPYEQYF. CDR3 nucleotide sequence: TGTGCCACCAGTGAGGACCGGGACAGTCCCTACGAGCAGTACTTC.

This sequence joins TRBV10-3 and TRBJ1-4; a possible D gene is TRBD1 (5 bases). CDR1 is ENHRY, CDR2 SYGVKD, per germline. V was pared by 3 bases and J by 8 bases, with 10 bases between. The CDR3 totals 13 residues. The CDR3 here is CAISDRGGEKLFF. The CDR3 DNA is TGTGCCATCAGTGACCGGGGGGGGGAAAAACTGTTTTTT.

On this clone: The same CDR3 arises from other DNA sequences in this sample as well. The rearrangement uses TRBV11-3 and TRBJ2-7, with TRBD1 identical over 8 bases. CDR1 is SGHNT, CDR2 YENEEA, per germline. The CDR3 consists of 15 residues. The V gene end was trimmed by 5 bases and the J gene end by 4 bases; junction bases not matched to a gene: 10. CDR3: CASSPRAGGSYEQYF. CDR3 DNA sequence: TGTGCCAGCAGCCCAAGGGCAGGGGGCTCATACGAGCAGTACTTC.

This clone was detected only once. The rearrangement joins TRBV6-1 to TRBJ2-5; D unclear. The V end was cut by 3 bases, the J end by 3 bases, with 11 bases between. Germline V CDR1 and CDR2: MNHNS, SASEGT. This CDR3 spans 14 amino acids. The CDR3 protein is CASSDPFSEETQYF. In DNA form, the CDR3 reads TGTGCCAGCAGTGACCCTTTCTCGGAAGAGACCCAGTACTTC.

DNA of the CDR3: TGTGCCAGCGGCGGGAGGGCCCGAGGGACCCAGTACTTC. Residues: CASGGRARGTQYF. The chain is built from TRBV7-6 and TRBJ2-5; 9 nucleotides line up with TRBD2. The junction had 8 bases not matched to a gene; V was cut back by 8 bases and J by 7 bases. The CDR3 spans 13 residues. The germline V gene has CDR1 SGHVS and CDR2 FNYEAQ.

The chain carries TRBV19 and TRBJ2-2; 7 positions agree with TRBD2. The germline gives CDR1 LNHDA, CDR2 SQIVND (reference sequence). This CDR3 has 16 amino acids. Losses at the gene ends were 3 bases for V and 6 bases for J; bases not matched to a gene: 10. The CDR3 nucleotides read TGTGCCAGTAGTATTAGGTCGGGGGAGGGACCCGGGGAGCTGTTTTTT. Its translation is CASSIRSGEGPGELFF.

The chain is built from TRBV27 and TRBJ2-3, with D possibly being TRBD2 (6 bases). Trimming left V 6 bases short and J 9 bases short, with 10 bases between. There are 11 residues in the CDR3. Germline V gene data show CDR1 as MNHEY and CDR2 as SMNVEV (reference sequence). CDR3 in amino acids: CASRQGGTQYF. DNA for the CDR3: TGTGCCAGCAGGCAGGGAGGCACGCAGTATTTT.

The chain is built from TRBV6-6 and TRBJ2-3; 8 positions agree with TRBD1. V shed 5 bases, J shed 3 bases, and the junction held 4 bases outside the gene matches. There are 14 residues in the CDR3. Germline V CDR1 and CDR2: MNHNY, SVGAGI (reference sequence). CDR3 nucleotides: TGTGCCAGCAGTGCACACAGGGGGACAGATACGCAGTATTTT. Residues: CASSAHRGTDTQYF.

The chain couples TRBV9 to TRBJ2-2, with TRBD2 as a possible D gene (6 bases). Germline loops: CDR1 SGDLS, CDR2 YYNGEE. With 0 bases removed from V and 3 bases from J, the gap between germline ends came to 12 bases. The CDR3 has 16 residues. The CDR3 DNA is TGTGCCAGCAGCGTAGGTGTCGGGAGTGACACCGGGGAGCTGTTTTTT. Protein product: CASSVGVGSDTGELFF.

V and J are TRBV21-1 and TRBJ1-2; the table names TRBD1, a call not compared with the DNA. TRBV21-1 is a listed pseudogene. CDR3 size: 15 residues. Written as DNA, the CDR3 is TGTGCCAGCATCAGCCTTGACAGGGGGAACTATGGCTACACCTTC. Protein sequence: CASISLDRGNYGYTF.

This chain joins TRBV5-1 and TRBJ1-2; D gene unclear. The CDR3 has 14 amino acids. Germline V lookup: CDR1 SGHRS, CDR2 YFSETQ. Trimming cost V 1 base and J 8 bases, with 15 bases left between them. CDR3 region: CASSLFRSFYGYTF. For the CDR3, the DNA is TGCGCCAGCAGCTTGTTTCGGTCTTTCTACGGCTACACCTTC. The variable domain in full, completed from reference TRBV5-1 and TRBJ1-2, reads KAGVTQTPRYLIKTRGQQVTLSCSPISGHRSVSWYQQTPGQGLQFLFEYFSETQRNKGNFPGRFSGRQFSNSRSEMNVSTLELGDSALYLCASSLFRSFYGYTFGSGTRLTVV.

The rearrangement links TRBV18 to TRBJ1-3; D unresolved. Per the germline V gene, CDR1 is KGHSH and CDR2 is LQKENI. The CDR3 runs 17 residues. V lost 3 bases to trimming and J lost 0 bases, with 15 bases between them. The CDR3 nucleotides are TGTGCCAGCTCACCCGCGGTATTGGGTAGCTCTGGAAACACCATATATTTT. Translated: CASSPAVLGSSGNTIYF.

This rearrangement joins TRBV24-1 to TRBJ2-5; 9 nucleotides agree with TRBD1. The CDR3 extends over 16 amino acids. Germline CDR1 reads KGHDR; CDR2 reads SFDVKD. V was pared by 7 bases and J by 5 bases, with 13 bases of the junction left unmatched. The CDR3 nucleotides read TGTGCCACCAGCACCTCCGGGACAGGGTCGCGGGAGACCCAGTACTTC. Its translation: CATSTSGTGSRETQYF.

V and J are TRBV6-5 and TRBJ1-6; TRBD1 aligns across 7 bases. Germline V gene lookup returns CDR1 MNHEY and CDR2 SVGAGI. J was trimmed by 6 bases and V by 5 bases; bases with no gene match: 7. This CDR3 has 15 residues. DNA of the CDR3: TGTGCCAGCAGTCCCTCCGGGACAGTTAATTCACCCCTCCACTTT. Translating it yields CASSPSGTVNSPLHF.

V and J are TRBV30 and TRBJ1-3; D call uncertain. V lost 1 base to trimming and J lost 2 bases, with 12 bases between them. The CDR3 runs 15 residues. Germline-derived CDR1 and CDR2 are GTSNPN and SVGIG (reference sequence). CDR3 residues: CAWSGRYLPGNTIYF. The CDR3, as DNA: TGTGCCTGGAGTGGCCGGTACTTACCTGGAAACACCATATATTTT. Full variable domain (remainder filled in from reference TRBV30 and TRBJ1-3): SQTIHQWPATLVQPVGSPLSLECTVEGTSNPNLYWYRQAAGRGLQLLFYSVGIGQISSEVPQNLSASRPQDRQFILSSKKLLLSDSGFYLCAWSGRYLPGNTIYFGEGSWLTVV.

This chain connects TRBV12-3 or TRBV12-4 to TRBJ1-1, with 7 bases aligning to TRBD1. The CDR3 is 12 residues long. After removal of 5 bases from V and 8 bases from J, the junction contained 5 bases not matched to a gene. CDR3 coding DNA: TGTGCCAGCAGTCCCGGACAGGCCGAAGCTTTCTTT. This codes for CASSPGQAEAFF.

This clone was recorded only once. CDR3 sequence reads: CASSLVGTGNNEQFF. CDR3 DNA: TGTGCCAGCAGCTTAGTGGGGACAGGCAACAATGAGCAGTTCTTC. The V and J genes are TRBV7-2 and TRBJ2-1, with 8 bases that match TRBD1. This CDR3 is 15 amino acids long. Germline values: CDR1 SGHTA, CDR2 FQGNSA. The junction had 4 bases not matched to a gene; V was cut back by 1 base and J by 5 bases.

This clone was seen only a few times. CDR3: CASSSKNRVGNEQFF. CDR3 coding DNA: TGTGCCAGCAGCTCCAAAAACAGGGTGGGTAATGAGCAGTTCTTC. The chain couples TRBV7-9 to TRBJ2-1, with a possible D match to TRBD1 (6 bases). The CDR3 consists of 15 residues. Trimming left V 4 bases short and J 7 bases short, with 17 bases between. CDR1 and CDR2 (germline): SEHNR, FQNEAQ (reference sequence).